Listed here are 16 T cell receptor beta chains from one sample, sequenced in a study of T-cell reconstitution after alpha-beta-depleted transplantation in children. Unique molecular identifiers featured in how the TCRbeta library was prepared. TCRdb analysed the PCR reads with MiXCR anew, one entry per CDR3 protein. The sample lists about half a million distinct CDR3 sequences, about 12% seen once, with roughly 5.4% in the top ten. Sequenced here: PBMCs from the stem cell graft donor, sampled from the stem cell graft. These TCRs come from a human donor who donated a stem cell graft to a child with combined immunodeficiency.

In this sample, this clonotype turned up many times. The chain joins TRBV28 to TRBJ1-4, with D unresolved. This CDR3 contains 16 residues. Germline CDR1 and CDR2: MDHEN and SYDVKM. The V end lost 6 bases, the J end lost 0 bases, and 14 bases lay between the germline ends. In DNA form, the CDR3 reads TGTGCCAGCAGCCTGTGGAGATATGCAACTAATGAAAAACTGTTTTTT. It translates to CASSLWRYATNEKLFF.

This chain connects TRBV12-3 or TRBV12-4 to TRBJ2-4; D perhaps matches TRBD1 (6 bases). The CDR3 is made up of 18 amino acids. V was pared by 3 bases and J by 1 base, with 19 bases between. Written as DNA, the CDR3 is TGTGCCAGCAGTTTGCATGGGGGCGATTTCGGGGCCAAAAACATTCAGTACTTC. As protein: CASSLHGGDFGAKNIQYF.

This clonotype turned up a few times. The rearrangement joins TRBV2 to TRBJ2-5; 7 bases are shared with TRBD2. Germline V gene data show CDR1 as SNHLY and CDR2 as FYNNEI. The trim removed 3 bases at V and 5 bases at J, leaving 6 bases unmatched. The length of the CDR3 is 14 residues. Here the CDR3 reads CASSEGTSVETQYF. The DNA of the CDR3 is TGTGCCAGCAGTGAGGGTACTAGCGTGGAGACCCAGTACTTC.

The chain couples TRBV25-1 to TRBJ2-5, with 8 bases fitting TRBD1. The CDR3 totals 19 residues. Germline CDR1 and CDR2: MGHDK and SYGVNS. The V segment lost 5 bases and the J segment 5 bases; nucleotides outside the gene matches: 22. The DNA of the CDR3 is TGTGCCAGCAGTCCCTCACCTGCCCCGGGACAGGTCAACGGGGAGACCCAGTACTTC. This translates into CASSPSPAPGQVNGETQYF.

This clonotype has just a few counts. V gene TRBV15 combines with J gene TRBJ2-5; 11 bases line up with TRBD2. From germline, CDR1 is LNHNV and CDR2 YYDKDF (reference sequence). Trimming cost V 5 bases and J 5 bases; bases outside gene matches: 7. This CDR3 comprises 15 residues. The CDR3 here is CATSETTSGVETQYF. CDR3 coding DNA: TGTGCCACCAGCGAGACGACTAGCGGGGTTGAGACCCAGTACTTC.

CDR3 loop: CASVCRGDEKLFF. For the CDR3, the DNA is TGTGCCAGCGTCTGCAGGGGTGATGAAAAACTGTTTTTT. V gene TRBV7-3 combines with J gene TRBJ1-4; TRBD1 might be the D (6 bases). Trimming left V 8 bases short and J 6 bases short, with 13 bases between. There are 13 residues in the CDR3. Per the germline V gene, CDR1 is SGHTA and CDR2 is FQGTGA. The whole variable domain, filled in from reference TRBV7-3 and TRBJ1-4, reads GAGVSQTPSNKVTEKGKYVELRCDPISGHTALYWYRQSLGQGPEFLIYFQGTGAADDSGLPNDRFFAVRPEGSVSTLKIQRTERGDSAVYLCASVCRGDEKLFFGSGTQLSVL.

This clonotype was counted only a few times. The chain is built from TRBV28 and TRBJ2-1, with 7 bases aligning to TRBD1. With V trimmed by 6 bases and J by 4 bases, 9 bases remained unmatched. The CDR3 totals 15 residues. Germline V gives CDR1 MDHEN, CDR2 SYDVKM. This CDR3 reads CASSSRDSPYNEQFF. CDR3 nucleotides: TGTGCCAGCAGCTCCCGGGACAGTCCATACAATGAGCAGTTCTTC.

This clonotype was counted a few times. The CDR3 here is CASRRRQLGGTGELFF. The CDR3 DNA follows: TGTGCCAGCAGACGCCGGCAACTAGGGGGGACCGGGGAGCTGTTTTTT. The V gene is TRBV5-5, the J gene TRBJ2-2; the D call may be TRBD1 or TRBD2 (6 bases each). V was trimmed by 5 bases and J by 5 bases, leaving 19 bases between them. Germline-derived CDR1 and CDR2 are SGHKS and YYEKEE (reference sequence). CDR3 length equals 16 residues.

This clonotype showed up many times. The V gene is TRBV7-2, the J gene TRBJ2-3, with TRBD2 matching 7 bases. Germline CDR1 is SGHTA and CDR2 is FQGNSA. The CDR3 runs 15 residues. Germline trimming cut 4 bases from V and 0 bases from J; bases unmatched to any gene: 4. CDR3 sequence (DNA): TGTGCCAGCAGCTCCCGACTAGCAAGCACAGATACGCAGTATTTT. Amino acids: CASSSRLASTDTQYF. Complete variable domain (other parts from reference TRBV7-2 and TRBJ2-3): GAGVSQSPSNKVTEKGKDVELRCDPISGHTALYWYRQSLGQGLEFLIYFQGNSAPDKSGLPSDRFSAERTGGSVSTLTIQRTQQEDSAVYLCASSSRLASTDTQYFGPGTRLTVL.

The chain carries TRBV7-6 and TRBJ2-7; TRBD1 matches 9 bases. The junction had 5 bases not matched to a gene; V was cut back by 5 bases and J by 6 bases. The germline V gene encodes CDR1 SGHVS and CDR2 FNYEAQ. The CDR3 totals 13 residues. CDR3 sequence: CASSRDREGEQYF. CDR3 nucleotide sequence: TGTGCCAGCAGCAGGGACAGGGAGGGCGAGCAGTACTTC.

This clonotype was observed at least ten times. This chain joins TRBV20-1 and TRBJ2-1, with unresolved D. CDR1 and CDR2 from the germline V gene are DFQATT and SNEGSKA (reference sequence). The CDR3 consists of 14 residues. Trimming stripped 3 bases from V and 0 bases from J, with 9 bases between. The CDR3, as DNA: TGCAGTGCTAGTTGGGGATACTCCTACAATGAGCAGTTCTTC. It translates to CSASWGYSYNEQFF.

This clonotype is a singleton in its sample. CDR3 loop: CASSPMETSGSYEQYF. The CDR3 DNA reads TGCGCCAGCAGCCCGATGGAAACTAGCGGGAGCTACGAGCAGTACTTC. The chain uses TRBV5-1 and TRBJ2-7, with 11 bases that match TRBD2. The CDR3 extends over 16 amino acids. Trimming at V came to 4 bases and at J to 3 bases, leaving 9 bases not matched to a gene. The germline V gene encodes CDR1 SGHRS and CDR2 YFSETQ.

This chain's CDR3 is CASSSRDRVKTDTQYF. CDR3 DNA: TGTGCCAGCAGCTCGCGGGACAGGGTTAAAACAGATACGCAGTATTTT. The chain links TRBV5-5 to TRBJ2-3; the match to TRBD1 covers 9 bases. This CDR3 region has 16 residues. Germline CDR1 and CDR2: SGHKS and YYEKEE (reference sequence). V shed 3 bases, J shed 3 bases, and the junction held 8 bases outside the gene matches. The whole variable domain, remainder taken from reference TRBV5-5 and TRBJ2-3, is DAGVTQSPTHLIKTRGQQVTLRCSPISGHKSVSWYQQVLGQGPQFIFQYYEKEERGRGNFPDRFSARQFPNYSSELNVNALLLGDSALYLCASSSRDRVKTDTQYFGPGTRLTVL.

This clonotype was picked up many times. This chain connects TRBV6-5 to TRBJ2-1, with 12 bases aligning to TRBD2. This CDR3 has 15 residues. Germline V gene lookup returns CDR1 MNHEY and CDR2 SVGAGI. The J segment lost 12 bases and the V segment lost 2 bases, leaving 8 bases of the junction unmatched. CDR3 residues: CASSYGSSGGARQFF. For the CDR3, the DNA is TGTGCCAGCAGTTACGGGTCTAGCGGGGGGGCCCGGCAGTTCTTC.

The J gene is TRBJ2-3, the V gene TRBV5-6, with TRBD2 matching 11 bases. The V gene's germline CDR1 is SGHDT and CDR2 YYEEEE. This CDR3 region has 16 residues. Trimming at V came to 2 bases and at J to 0 bases, leaving 2 bases not matched to a gene. CDR3 residues: CASSLTSGRSTDTQYF. CDR3 coding DNA: TGTGCCAGCAGCTTAACTAGCGGGAGAAGCACAGATACGCAGTATTTT.

The V call is TRBV20-1, the J call TRBJ2-3; tentative D call: TRBD1 (7 bases). Germline CDR1 reads DFQATT; CDR2 reads SNEGSKA (reference sequence). The CDR3 spans 15 residues. Trimming left V 3 bases short and J 2 bases short, with 15 bases between. CDR3 loop: CSASRQGGVTDTQYF. The CDR3 nucleotides read TGCAGTGCTAGTCGGCAGGGGGGAGTCACAGATACGCAGTATTTT.